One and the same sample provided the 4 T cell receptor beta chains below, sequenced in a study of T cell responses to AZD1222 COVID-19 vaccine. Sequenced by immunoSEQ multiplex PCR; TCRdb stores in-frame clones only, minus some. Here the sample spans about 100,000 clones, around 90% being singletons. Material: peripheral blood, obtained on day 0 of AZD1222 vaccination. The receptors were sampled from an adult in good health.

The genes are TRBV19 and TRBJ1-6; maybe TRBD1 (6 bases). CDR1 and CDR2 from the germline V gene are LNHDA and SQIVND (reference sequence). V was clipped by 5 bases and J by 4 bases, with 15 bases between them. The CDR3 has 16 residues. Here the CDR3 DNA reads TGTGCCAGTAGTGTGGACAGCTCCATTTATAATTCACCCCTCCACTTT. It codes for CASSVDSSIYNSPLHF.

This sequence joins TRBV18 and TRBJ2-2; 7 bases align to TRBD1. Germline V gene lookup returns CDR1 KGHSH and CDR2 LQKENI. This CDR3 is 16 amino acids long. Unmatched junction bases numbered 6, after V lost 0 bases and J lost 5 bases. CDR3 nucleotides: TGTGCCAGCTCACCACCTTCAGGGGGTCGGACCGGGGAGCTGTTTTTT. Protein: CASSPPSGGRTGELFF.

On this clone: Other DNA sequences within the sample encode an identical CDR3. CDR3 in amino acids: CAIRGGSVMNTEAFF. The CDR3, as DNA: TGTGCCATCAGGGGGGGTTCTGTTATGAACACTGAAGCTTTCTTT. The genes are TRBV10-3 and TRBJ1-1, with TRBD1 as a possible D gene (5 bases). This CDR3 has 15 residues. Per the germline V gene, CDR1 is ENHRY and CDR2 is SYGVKD. With 6 bases removed from V and 0 bases from J, the gap between germline ends came to 14 bases.

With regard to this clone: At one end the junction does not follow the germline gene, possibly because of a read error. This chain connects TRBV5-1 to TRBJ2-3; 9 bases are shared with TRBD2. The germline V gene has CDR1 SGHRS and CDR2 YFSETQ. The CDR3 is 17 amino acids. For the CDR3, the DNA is TGTGCCAGCAGCTTAGGCCTGGGTAGCGGGAGAACAGATACGCAGTATTTT. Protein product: CASSLGLGSGRTDTQYF. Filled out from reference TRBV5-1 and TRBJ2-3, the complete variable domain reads KAGVTQTPRYLIKTRGQQVTLSCSPISGHRSVSWYQQTPGQGLQFLFEYFSETQRNKGNFPGRFSGRQFSNSRSEMNVSTLELGDSALYLCASSLGLGSGRTDTQYFGPGTRLTVL.